The TCR beta chain under discussion was sequenced for a study of cytomegalovirus exposure and HLA in healthy donors. The PCR made use of 60 Vbeta and 13 Jbeta primers. Assay used: immunoSEQ multiplex PCR; TCRdb lists only in-frame clones, some missing. The sample lists about 90,000 clones, about 62% occurring once. The CDR3 runs 15 residues. The V gene end was trimmed by 6 bases and the J gene end by 10 bases; junction bases not matched to a gene: 13. Germline values: CDR1 LNHDA, CDR2 SQIVND (reference sequence). The specimen was PBMCs. The source is a man aged 30-40 years in good health and CMV-seronegative. The chain has TRBV19 and TRBJ2-1; 9 bases map to TRBD1. The CDR3: CASRRDRAGGGEQFF. The CDR3 nucleotides are TGTGCCAGTAGGAGGGACAGGGCAGGAGGTGGGGAGCAGTTCTTC.